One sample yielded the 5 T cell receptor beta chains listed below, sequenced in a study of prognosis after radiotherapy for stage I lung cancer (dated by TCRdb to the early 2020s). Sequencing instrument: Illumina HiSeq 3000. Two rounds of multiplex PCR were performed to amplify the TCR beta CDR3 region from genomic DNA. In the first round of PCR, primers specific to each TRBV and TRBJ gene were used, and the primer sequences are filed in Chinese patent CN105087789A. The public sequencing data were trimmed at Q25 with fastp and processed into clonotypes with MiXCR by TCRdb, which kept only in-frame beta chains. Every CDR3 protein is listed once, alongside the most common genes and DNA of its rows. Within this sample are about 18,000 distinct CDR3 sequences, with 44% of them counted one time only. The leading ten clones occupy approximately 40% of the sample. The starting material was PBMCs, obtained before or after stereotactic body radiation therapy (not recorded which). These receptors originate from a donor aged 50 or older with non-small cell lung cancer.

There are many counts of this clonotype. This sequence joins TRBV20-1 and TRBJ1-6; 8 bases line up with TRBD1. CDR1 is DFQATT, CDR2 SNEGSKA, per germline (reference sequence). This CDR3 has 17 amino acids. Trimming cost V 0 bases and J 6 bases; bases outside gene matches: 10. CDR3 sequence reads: CSARDGRTGTANSPLHF. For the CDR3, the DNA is TGCAGTGCTAGAGATGGGAGGACAGGGACCGCTAATTCACCCCTCCACTTT.

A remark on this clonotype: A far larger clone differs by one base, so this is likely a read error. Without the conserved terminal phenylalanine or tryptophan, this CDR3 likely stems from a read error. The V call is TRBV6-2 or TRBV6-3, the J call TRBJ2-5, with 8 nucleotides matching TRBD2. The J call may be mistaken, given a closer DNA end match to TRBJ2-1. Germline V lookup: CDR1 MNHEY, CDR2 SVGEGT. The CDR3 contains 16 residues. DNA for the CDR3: TGTGCCAGCAGTTACTCCAGCGGGGGAGTAGACAATGAGCAGTTCTTA. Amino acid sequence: CASSYSSGGVDNEQFL.

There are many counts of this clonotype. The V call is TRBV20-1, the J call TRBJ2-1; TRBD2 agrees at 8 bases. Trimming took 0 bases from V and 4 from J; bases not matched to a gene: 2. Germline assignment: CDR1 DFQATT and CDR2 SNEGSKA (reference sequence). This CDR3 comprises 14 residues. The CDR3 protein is CSARELAEYNEQFF. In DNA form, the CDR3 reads TGCAGTGCTAGAGAACTAGCGGAGTACAATGAGCAGTTCTTC.

The CDR3 DNA reads as TGCGCCAGCAACATTACGACAGGGGGCGAATACGAGCAGTACTTC. It translates to CASNITTGGEYEQYF. J is TRBJ2-7 and V is TRBV5-1; 10 bases agree with TRBD1. The length of the CDR3 is 15 residues. CDR1 is SGHRS and CDR2 is YFSETQ in the germline V gene. V shed 6 bases, J shed 4 bases, and the junction held 10 bases outside the gene matches.

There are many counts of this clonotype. In DNA form, the CDR3 reads TGCGCCAGCAGCTGGGGAGGGACAGGGTCTAATGAAAAACTGTTTTTT. Its protein product is CASSWGGTGSNEKLFF. This chain joins TRBV5-1 and TRBJ1-4; 9 positions agree with TRBD1. V gave up 3 bases and J gave up 3 bases; unmatched junction bases: 6. This CDR3 has 16 amino acids. The germline gives CDR1 SGHRS, CDR2 YFSETQ.